The clone carrying this T cell receptor (beta chain) was seen only a few times. The PCR employed 60 Vbeta primers together with 13 Jbeta primers. Method: immunoSEQ multiplex PCR; TCRdb's copy keeps in-frame clones and lacks some. The table lists 110,000 or so clones, 70% to 80% of them singletons. Trimming removed 4 bases at V and 1 base at J, with 4 bases between. The CDR3 totals 12 residues. The germline CDR1 and CDR2 sequences are SEHNR and FQNEAQ (reference sequence). This sample was included in a study of cytomegalovirus exposure and HLA in healthy donors. Whereas donors were nominally healthy upon sampling, unrecorded immune exposures were probable.

The clonotype was recovered from a woman in her 30s in good health and CMV-seropositive. Specimen: PBMCs. The gene calls are TRBV7-9 and TRBJ1-2; D remains ambiguous. The CDR3, as DNA: TGTGCCAGCAGCTCTGTTAACTATGGCTACACCTTC. This encodes CASSSVNYGYTF. The full variable domain, its missing parts supplied by reference TRBV7-9 and TRBJ1-2, is DTGVSQNPRHKITKRGQNVTFRCDPISEHNRLYWYRQTLGQGPEFLTYFQNEAQLEKSRLLSDRFSAERPKGSFSTLEIQRTEQGDSAMYLCASSSVNYGYTFGSGTRLTVV.